The 18 T cell receptor beta chains below come from one sample, sequenced in a study of OX40 agonist ivuxolimab in advanced cancers. This table comes from immunoSEQ multiplex PCR, and its TCRdb copy is limited to in-frame clones, with some not included. The sample includes about 42,000 clones, roughly nine tenths seen only once; the top ten take about 4.3%. The sequencing used CD4+ or CD8+ T cells sorted from blood, collected in a trial of the OX40 agonist ivuxolimab. All receptors come from an adult with an advanced solid tumor such as melanoma, head and neck, liver or kidney cancer.

The chain combines TRBV30 with TRBJ1-5, with TRBD1 matching 7 bases. CDR1 and CDR2 (germline): GTSNPN, SVGIG (reference sequence). The CDR3 contains 14 residues. With 1 base clipped from V and 5 bases from J, the junction kept 5 bases outside the gene matches. The CDR3 DNA reads as TGTGCCTGGAGTGCTCAGGGGGGGTATCAGCCCCAGCATTTT. It specifies CAWSAQGGYQPQHF.

The chain links TRBV19 to TRBJ1-2; the match to TRBD1 covers 7 bases. With V trimmed by 6 bases and J by 3 bases, 10 bases remained unmatched. Per the germline V gene, CDR1 is LNHDA and CDR2 is SQIVND (reference sequence). There are 15 residues in the CDR3. The CDR3 here is CASRTQGQDDYGYTF. DNA of the CDR3: TGTGCCAGTAGGACCCAAGGACAGGATGACTATGGCTACACCTTC. The full variable domain, rest sourced from reference TRBV19 and TRBJ1-2, is DGGITQSPKYLFRKEGQNVTLSCEQNLNHDAMYWYRQDPGQGLRLIYYSQIVNDFQKGDIAEGYSVSREKKESFPLTVTSAQKNPTAFYLCASRTQGQDDYGYTFGSGTRLTVV.

This clone was recorded once. This chain uses TRBV30 with TRBJ2-2, with 7 bases fitting TRBD2. Germline V gene data show CDR1 as GTSNPN and CDR2 as SVGIG (reference sequence). The CDR3 sequence is 16 residues long. V lost 0 bases, J lost 4 bases, and 8 bases stayed unmatched. The CDR3 protein is CAWSVRGLAVTGELFF. As DNA, the CDR3 is TGTGCCTGGAGTGTACGGGGTCTAGCGGTCACCGGGGAGCTGTTTTTT. Full variable domain (remainder filled in from reference TRBV30 and TRBJ2-2): SQTIHQWPATLVQPVGSPLSLECTVEGTSNPNLYWYRQAAGRGLQLLFYSVGIGQISSEVPQNLSASRPQDRQFILSSKKLLLSDSGFYLCAWSVRGLAVTGELFFGEGSRLTVL.

This clone was observed a single time. As DNA, the CDR3 is TGTGCCAGCAGCTTAGGAGGGAACACTGAAGCTTTCTTT. Translated, it gives CASSLGGNTEAFF. V gene TRBV11-3 combines with J gene TRBJ1-1, with unresolved D. V was cut by 1 base and J by 1 base, with 4 bases left in between. CDR1 is SGHNT and CDR2 is YENEEA in the germline V gene. The CDR3 consists of 13 residues.

The chain has TRBV6-1 and TRBJ2-1; maybe TRBD2 (6 bases). The V and J ends lost 6 bases and 2 bases respectively, with 14 bases between them. The length of the CDR3 is 15 residues. The germline CDR1 and CDR2 sequences are MNHNS and SASEGT. CDR3 sequence: CASSQLGGPYNEQFF. As DNA, the CDR3 is TGTGCCAGCAGCCAACTGGGGGGACCCTACAATGAGCAGTTCTTC.

This clone has just one count. The chain has TRBV15 and TRBJ2-7, with unresolved D. Germline V gene lookup returns CDR1 LNHNV and CDR2 YYDKDF (reference sequence). The CDR3 is 16 amino acids. V gave up 0 bases and J gave up 2 bases, with 14 bases separating them. CDR3 coding DNA: TGTGCCACCAGCAGAGATCTGGGGTCATCGACCTACGAGCAGTACTTC. Amino acids: CATSRDLGSSTYEQYF.

Only one count was recorded for this clone. V is TRBV7-9 and J is TRBJ1-6; 8 nucleotides match TRBD1. The CDR3 length is 15 residues. V shed 1 base, J shed 9 bases, and the junction held 5 bases outside the gene matches. The germline V gene has CDR1 SEHNR and CDR2 FQNEAQ (reference sequence). CDR3 bases: TGTGCCAGCAGCTTAGAGGGACAGGCGAGTTCACCCCTCCACTTT. Translation gives CASSLEGQASSPLHF.

J is TRBJ2-3 and V is TRBV6-1; TRBD2 agrees at 10 bases. The CDR3 spans 15 residues. Losses at the gene ends were 7 bases for V and 3 bases for J; bases not matched to a gene: 7. The germline gives CDR1 MNHNS, CDR2 SASEGT. CDR3 amino acids: CASNKREGSTDTQYF. The CDR3 nucleotides read TGTGCCAGCAATAAGCGGGAGGGCTCGACAGATACGCAGTATTTT.

This clone was detected only once. CDR3: CASKSRRGEKLLDEEKLFF. CDR3 DNA sequence: TGTGCCAGTAAATCCAGGAGAGGGGAAAAACTTTTAGATGAGGAAAAACTGTTTTTT. The chain is built from TRBV19 and TRBJ1-4; possible D gene TRBD1, 5 bases. CDR1 LNHDA and CDR2 SQIVND come from the germline V gene (reference sequence). Trimming took off 7 bases at V and 8 bases at J, with 32 bases between the two ends. The CDR3 has 19 amino acids.

Concerning this clone itself: The identical CDR3 is also encoded by other nucleotide sequences in the sample. The V call is TRBV6-1, the J call TRBJ1-1; D is uncertain. There are 13 residues in the CDR3. Germline V gives CDR1 MNHNS, CDR2 SASEGT. V gave up 5 bases and J gave up 3 bases, with 10 bases separating them. The DNA of the CDR3 is TGTGCCAGCAGTCCCCGGGGAGACACTGAAGCTTTCTTT. This gives the protein CASSPRGDTEAFF.

The gene calls are TRBV19 and TRBJ2-3, with 8 nucleotides matching TRBD2. The CDR3 contains 16 residues. Germline V gene lookup returns CDR1 LNHDA and CDR2 SQIVND (reference sequence). V was clipped by 6 bases and J by 2 bases; unmatched bases: 10. CDR3 sequence: CASRDRGGRTTDTQYF. CDR3 nucleotides: TGTGCCAGTAGGGACCGGGGGGGACGGACCACAGATACGCAGTATTTT.

The chain is built from TRBV19 and TRBJ2-1; TRBD1 matches at 9 bases. The CDR3 totals 14 residues. Losses at the gene ends were 5 bases for V and 9 bases for J; bases not matched to a gene: 8. In germline, CDR1 is LNHDA, CDR2 SQIVND (reference sequence). The CDR3 DNA sequence: TGTGCCAGTAGTTCAGATACAGGGGGCCCTGAGCAGTTCTTC. It codes for CASSSDTGGPEQFF.

The CDR3 reads CASTNGQHYGYTF. In DNA, the CDR3 is TGTGCCAGCACCAATGGACAGCACTATGGCTACACCTTC. The chain carries TRBV28 and TRBJ1-2, with a possible D match to TRBD1 (6 bases). The CDR3 is 13 residues long. V gave up 7 bases and J gave up 3 bases, with 12 bases separating them. Germline V gene sequence: CDR1 MDHEN, CDR2 SYDVKM.

The chain links TRBV18 to TRBJ2-5, with 9 bases that match TRBD1. CDR1 KGHSH and CDR2 LQKENI come from the germline V gene. J was trimmed by 5 bases and V by 2 bases; bases with no gene match: 3. The CDR3 runs to 14 residues. In nucleotides, the CDR3 is TGTGCCAGCTCACCAAATGGACAGGGGGAGACCCAGTACTTC. Translating it yields CASSPNGQGETQYF.

This rearrangement joins TRBV6-1 to TRBJ2-7; 7 nucleotides align to TRBD1. Germline loops: CDR1 MNHNS, CDR2 SASEGT. The CDR3 is 14 amino acids. The trim removed 2 bases at V and 3 bases at J, leaving 4 bases unmatched. CDR3 amino acids: CASSERAGGYEQYF. The CDR3 DNA reads TGTGCCAGCAGTGAAAGGGCAGGGGGCTACGAGCAGTACTTC.

CDR3 coding DNA: TGTGCCAGCTCACCGGGAGGGACAGGCACAGATACGCAGTATTTT. It specifies CASSPGGTGTDTQYF. J is TRBJ2-3 and V is TRBV18, with D possibly called TRBD1 or TRBD2 (7 bases each). The CDR3 is 15 amino acids. Trimming cost V 3 bases and J 1 base, with 11 bases left between them. Germline V CDR1 and CDR2: KGHSH, LQKENI.

This sequence joins TRBV27 and TRBJ2-4, with 8 positions matching TRBD2. The CDR3 has 13 amino acids. Trimming cost V 3 bases and J 13 bases; bases outside gene matches: 8. Germline V gene lookup returns CDR1 MNHEY and CDR2 SMNVEV (reference sequence). CDR3 bases: TGTGCCAGCAGTTTTCGGGGGGGCCTAGGACAGTACTTC. Translating it yields CASSFRGGLGQYF.

The chain uses TRBV4-1 and TRBJ2-1, with D perhaps TRBD1 or TRBD2 (5 bases each). This CDR3 contains 14 residues. V was clipped by 0 bases and J by 8 bases, with 11 bases between them. The V gene's germline CDR1 is MGHRA and CDR2 YSYEKL. Here the CDR3 DNA reads TGCGCCAGCAGCCAAGAGCCCCAGGGAGATGAGCAGTTCTTC. Amino acids: CASSQEPQGDEQFF.